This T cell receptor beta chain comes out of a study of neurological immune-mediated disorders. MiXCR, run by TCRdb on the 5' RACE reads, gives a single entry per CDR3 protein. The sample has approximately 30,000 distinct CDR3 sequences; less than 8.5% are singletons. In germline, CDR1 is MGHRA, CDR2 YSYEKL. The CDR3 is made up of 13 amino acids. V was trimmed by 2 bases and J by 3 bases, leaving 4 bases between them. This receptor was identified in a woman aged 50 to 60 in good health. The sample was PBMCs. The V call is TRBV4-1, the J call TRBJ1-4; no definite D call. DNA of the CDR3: TGCGCCAGCAGCCAAAGCCCTAATGAAAAACTGTTTTTT. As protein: CASSQSPNEKLFF.